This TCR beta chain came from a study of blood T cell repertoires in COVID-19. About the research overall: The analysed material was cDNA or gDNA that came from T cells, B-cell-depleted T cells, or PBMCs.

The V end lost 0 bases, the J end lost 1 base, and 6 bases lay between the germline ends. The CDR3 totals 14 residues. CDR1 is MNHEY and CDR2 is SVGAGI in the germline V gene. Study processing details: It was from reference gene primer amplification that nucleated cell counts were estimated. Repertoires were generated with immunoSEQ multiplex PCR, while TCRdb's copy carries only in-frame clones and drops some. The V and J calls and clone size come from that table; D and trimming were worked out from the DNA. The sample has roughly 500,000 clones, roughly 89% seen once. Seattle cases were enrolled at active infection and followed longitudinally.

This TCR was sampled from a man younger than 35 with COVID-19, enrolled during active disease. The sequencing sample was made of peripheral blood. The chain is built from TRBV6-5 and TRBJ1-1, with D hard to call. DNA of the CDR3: TGTGCCAGCAGTTACTCCCACAGGAACACTGAAGCTTTCTTT. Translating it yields CASSYSHRNTEAFF.